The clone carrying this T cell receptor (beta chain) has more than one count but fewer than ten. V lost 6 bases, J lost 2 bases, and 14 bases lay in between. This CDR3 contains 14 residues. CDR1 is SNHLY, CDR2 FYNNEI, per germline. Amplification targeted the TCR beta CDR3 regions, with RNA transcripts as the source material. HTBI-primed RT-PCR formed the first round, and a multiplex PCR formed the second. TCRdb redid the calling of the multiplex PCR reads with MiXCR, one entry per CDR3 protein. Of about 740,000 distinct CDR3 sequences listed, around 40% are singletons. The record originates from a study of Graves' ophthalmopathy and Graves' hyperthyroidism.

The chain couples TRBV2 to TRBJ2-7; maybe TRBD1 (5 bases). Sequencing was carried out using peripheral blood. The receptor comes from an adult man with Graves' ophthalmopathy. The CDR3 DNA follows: TGTGCCAGCAGCTCTGGGGCAGTACCCTACGAGCAGTACTTC. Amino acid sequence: CASSSGAVPYEQYF. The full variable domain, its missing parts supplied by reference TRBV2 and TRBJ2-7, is EPEVTQTPSHQVTQMGQEVILRCVPISNHLYFYWYRQILGQKVEFLVSFYNNEISEKSEIFDDQFSVERPDGSNFTLKIRSTKLEDSAMYFCASSSGAVPYEQYFGPGTRLTVT.